This is a list of T cell receptor beta chains from one sample in a study of technical replicates of blood from several donors. Only in-frame clones appear in the TCRdb table, and some are missing; sequencing was by immunoSEQ multiplex PCR. The repertoire includes about 83,000 clones, 92% of them detected once, and 0.27% sits in the top ten. Sequencing was carried out using T cells isolated from PBMCs. These receptors all stem from a human donor in good health. Each CDR3 is given with its conserved first and last residue. D genes are given only for firm matches. For some rows the clone size is stated as once, few or many, or as a class when expanded; others skip it.

j_gene: TRBJ1-5
v_gene: TRBV13
d_gene: NA
abundance: NA
CDR3aa: CASSLTGSGQPQHF
CDR3nt: TGTGCCAGCAGCTTAACAGGCTCAGGTCAGCCCCAGCATTTT

j_gene: TRBJ2-2
v_gene: TRBV27
d_gene: NA
abundance: NA
CDR3aa: CASGPMGLVTGELFF
CDR3nt: TGTGCCAGTGGACCAATGGGGCTTGTCACCGGGGAGCTGTTTTTT

j_gene: TRBJ2-7
v_gene: TRBV10-3
d_gene: NA
abundance: NA
CDR3aa: CAISPENRVYEQYF
CDR3nt: TGTGCCATCAGTCCCGAGAACAGGGTCTACGAGCAGTACTTC

j_gene: TRBJ2-7
v_gene: TRBV5-4
d_gene: NA
abundance: NA
CDR3aa: CASSFPGINYEQYF
CDR3nt: TGTGCCAGCAGCTTTCCAGGGATCAACTACGAGCAGTACTTC

j_gene: TRBJ2-7
v_gene: TRBV29-1
d_gene: NA
abundance: NA
CDR3aa: CSARVPSSYEQYF
CDR3nt: TGCAGCGCCAGGGTTCCTAGCTCCTACGAGCAGTACTTC

j_gene: TRBJ1-5
v_gene: TRBV6-1
d_gene: NA
abundance: NA
CDR3aa: CASTRDYDSNQPQHF
CDR3nt: TGTGCCAGCACACGGGACTATGATAGCAATCAGCCCCAGCATTTT

j_gene: TRBJ1-5
v_gene: TRBV4-1
d_gene: NA
abundance: once
CDR3aa: CASSQDSDTLQHF
CDR3nt: TGCGCCAGCAGCCAAGACTCAGACACTCTCCAGCATTTT

j_gene: TRBJ2-1
v_gene: TRBV4-1
d_gene: NA
abundance: once
CDR3aa: CASSQEGPRGDNEQFF
CDR3nt: TGCGCCAGCAGCCAAGAAGGTCCCAGGGGGGACAATGAGCAGTTCTTC

j_gene: TRBJ1-6
v_gene: TRBV30
d_gene: NA
abundance: NA
CDR3aa: CAWSVTVVSPLHF
CDR3nt: TGTGCCTGGAGTGTAACAGTCGTTTCACCCCTCCACTTT

j_gene: TRBJ1-1
v_gene: TRBV29-1
d_gene: NA
abundance: NA
CDR3aa: CSASREPEAFF
CDR3nt: TGCAGCGCCTCCCGCGAGCCTGAAGCTTTCTTT

j_gene: TRBJ1-1
v_gene: TRBV29-1
d_gene: NA
abundance: NA
CDR3aa: CSVAGTLNTEAFF
CDR3nt: TGCAGCGTTGCCGGTACTTTGAACACTGAAGCTTTCTTT

j_gene: TRBJ2-7
v_gene: TRBV28
d_gene: TRBD2
abundance: NA
CDR3aa: CASSTPGLAGYEQYF
CDR3nt: TGTGCCAGCAGTACACCGGGACTAGCGGGATACGAGCAGTACTTC

j_gene: TRBJ2-3
v_gene: TRBV18
d_gene: TRBD2
abundance: NA
CDR3aa: CASSPRTSGGSDTQYF
CDR3nt: TGTGCCAGCTCACCGAGGACTAGCGGGGGTTCAGATACGCAGTATTTT

j_gene: TRBJ1-1
v_gene: TRBV6-1
d_gene: NA
abundance: once
CDR3aa: CASKEGTDTEAFF
CDR3nt: TGTGCCAGCAAGGAGGGAACGGACACTGAAGCTTTCTTT

j_gene: TRBJ1-5
v_gene: TRBV6-1
d_gene: NA
abundance: NA
CDR3aa: CASNRQTNQPQHF
CDR3nt: TGTGCCAGCAATAGACAGACGAATCAGCCCCAGCATTTT

j_gene: TRBJ2-2
v_gene: TRBV27
d_gene: TRBD1
abundance: NA
CDR3aa: CASSLDIGDRVVSTGELFF
CDR3nt: TGTGCCAGCAGTCTCGATATAGGGGACAGGGTGGTTAGCACCGGGGAGCTGTTTTTT

j_gene: TRBJ2-1
v_gene: TRBV7-8
d_gene: NA
abundance: NA
CDR3aa: CASKRSPSYNEQFF
CDR3nt: TGTGCCTCAAAACGGAGCCCATCCTACAATGAGCAGTTCTTC

j_gene: TRBJ1-5
v_gene: TRBV6-1
d_gene: NA
abundance: NA
CDR3aa: CASSEHRGAGNQPQHF
CDR3nt: TGTGCCAGCAGTGAGCACCGGGGGGCTGGCAATCAGCCCCAGCATTTT

j_gene: TRBJ1-1
v_gene: TRBV5-1
d_gene: TRBD1
abundance: NA
CDR3aa: CASSSGQVPSEAFF
CDR3nt: TGCGCCAGCAGCTCGGGACAGGTTCCTTCTGAAGCTTTCTTT

j_gene: TRBJ2-2
v_gene: TRBV4-1
d_gene: TRBD2
abundance: NA
CDR3aa: CASSGGGRASGELFF
CDR3nt: TGCGCCAGCTCTGGGGGCGGGAGGGCCTCGGGGGAGCTGTTTTTT

j_gene: TRBJ2-5
v_gene: TRBV27
d_gene: TRBD1
abundance: NA
CDR3aa: CASSKGQGAGETQYF
CDR3nt: TGTGCCAGCAGTAAGGGACAGGGGGCAGGAGAGACCCAGTACTTC

j_gene: TRBJ1-2
v_gene: TRBV27
d_gene: TRBD1
abundance: NA
CDR3aa: CASSFRRTGGGYGYTF
CDR3nt: TGTGCCAGCAGTTTCCGCCGGACAGGGGGCGGGTATGGCTACACCTTC

j_gene: TRBJ2-5
v_gene: TRBV28
d_gene: NA
abundance: once
CDR3aa: CASSFGGQGRKETQYF
CDR3nt: TGTGCCAGCAGTTTTGGGGGACAAGGGAGAAAAGAGACCCAGTACTTC

j_gene: TRBJ2-7
v_gene: TRBV7-9
d_gene: TRBD1
abundance: NA
CDR3aa: CASSLPRRQGPSYEQYF
CDR3nt: TGTGCCAGCAGCTTACCCAGACGACAGGGGCCTTCCTACGAGCAGTACTTC

j_gene: TRBJ1-5
v_gene: TRBV7-9
d_gene: NA
abundance: NA
CDR3aa: CASSLVSGAQHF
CDR3nt: TGTGCCAGCAGCTTAGTTTCGGGAGCCCAGCATTTT

j_gene: TRBJ2-3
v_gene: TRBV7-2
d_gene: TRBD2
abundance: NA
CDR3aa: CASTWGLAGSTDTQYF
CDR3nt: TGTGCCAGCACCTGGGGACTAGCGGGGAGCACAGATACGCAGTATTTT

j_gene: TRBJ2-1
v_gene: TRBV6-4
d_gene: NA
abundance: NA
CDR3aa: CASSETHAGNNEQFF
CDR3nt: TGTGCCAGCAGTGAGACCCACGCGGGAAACAATGAGCAGTTCTTC

j_gene: TRBJ2-1
v_gene: TRBV19
d_gene: NA
abundance: NA
CDR3aa: CASSIAKELEQFF
CDR3nt: TGTGCCAGTAGTATAGCGAAGGAGCTTGAGCAGTTCTTC

j_gene: TRBJ2-7
v_gene: TRBV27
d_gene: TRBD1
abundance: NA
CDR3aa: CASRPDRGYEQYF
CDR3nt: TGTGCCAGCAGACCCGACAGGGGCTACGAGCAGTACTTC

j_gene: TRBJ2-5
v_gene: TRBV19
d_gene: TRBD2
abundance: NA
CDR3aa: CASSPVLAGERTQYF
CDR3nt: TGTGCCAGTAGTCCGGTGTTAGCGGGGGAACGGACCCAGTACTTC

j_gene: TRBJ1-2
v_gene: TRBV19
d_gene: NA
abundance: NA
CDR3aa: CASSRDLIDGYTF
CDR3nt: TGTGCCAGTAGCAGGGATCTGATCGATGGCTACACCTTC

j_gene: TRBJ2-1
v_gene: TRBV6-1
d_gene: NA
abundance: NA
CDR3aa: CASGFSITNNEQFF
CDR3nt: TGTGCCAGCGGTTTTAGCATTACAAACAATGAGCAGTTCTTC

j_gene: TRBJ2-7
v_gene: TRBV7-9
d_gene: NA
abundance: NA
CDR3aa: CASSYPRDEQYF
CDR3nt: TGTGCCAGCAGCTACCCTCGCGACGAGCAGTACTTC

j_gene: TRBJ2-7
v_gene: TRBV9
d_gene: NA
abundance: NA
CDR3aa: CASSPTSFYEQYF
CDR3nt: TGTGCCAGCAGCCCTACTAGTTTCTACGAGCAGTACTTC

j_gene: TRBJ2-2
v_gene: TRBV11-2
d_gene: TRBD1
abundance: NA
CDR3aa: CASSLLGTGRTGELFF
CDR3nt: TGTGCCAGCAGCTTACTCGGGACAGGTCGCACCGGGGAGCTGTTTTTT

j_gene: TRBJ2-5
v_gene: TRBV11-3
d_gene: TRBD2
abundance: NA
CDR3aa: CASSSLAGVQETQYF
CDR3nt: TGTGCCAGCAGCTCACTAGCGGGGGTCCAAGAGACCCAGTACTTC

j_gene: TRBJ2-3
v_gene: TRBV9
d_gene: TRBD2
abundance: NA
CDR3aa: CASSVEAAGVVVGTDTQYF
CDR3nt: TGTGCCAGCAGCGTAGAGGCCGCGGGGGTGGTGGTAGGCACAGATACGCAGTATTTT

j_gene: TRBJ1-4
v_gene: TRBV9
d_gene: NA
abundance: NA
CDR3aa: CASSVEGWGEKLFF
CDR3nt: TGTGCCAGCAGCGTTGAGGGATGGGGTGAAAAACTGTTTTTT

j_gene: TRBJ2-7
v_gene: TRBV10-2
d_gene: TRBD2
abundance: NA
CDR3aa: CASSDQSSGRDYEQYF
CDR3nt: TGCGCCAGCAGTGACCAATCTAGCGGGAGAGACTACGAGCAGTACTTC